This TCR beta chain was identified in a study of CD8+ T cells in alopecia areata. Findings and caveats of the study: Patients shared TCRs less clearly than mice did, possibly for HLA-related reasons. Sequence data from scalp samples additionally include resident alphabeta T cells of normal skin. Higher clonality was seen in lesional scalp than in normal scalp, especially in alopecia totalis/universalis.

The sequencing template was cDNA reverse transcribed from extracted RNA. Profiling relied on immunoSEQ multiplex PCR, and the TCRdb table lists in-frame clones only, not all of them. The sample consists of over 110,000 clones, 51% of them appearing once. This clone turned up a few times. The antigen is unknown. CDR3 length: 13 residues. V lost 6 bases and J lost 3, with 9 bases in between. Germline CDR1 KGHSH, CDR2 LQKENI. This sequence was found in a human donor with alopecia areata. The sequencing here drew on CD4+ T cells sorted from blood, taken at week 0. The rearrangement links TRBV18 to TRBJ1-5, with D maybe TRBD1 (5 bases). This CDR3 is CASSQGLNQPQHF. The CDR3 DNA follows: TGTGCCAGCTCCCAGGGACTCAATCAGCCCCAGCATTTT.